The rows below give T cell receptor beta chains drawn from one sample of a study of cytomegalovirus exposure and HLA in healthy donors. Libraries were prepared by immunoSEQ multiplex PCR; TCRdb keeps only in-frame clonotypes and omits some of them. The sample gives about 400,000 clones, around 86% of which show up once; 0.8% to 0.85% is in the top ten. The sample was PBMCs. All receptors derive from a young woman in good health and CMV-seronegative. The CDR3 runs from the conserved cysteine through the conserved F or W. D genes are given only for firm matches. Where a row states a size, it is once, few, many or the class of an expanded clone; other rows omit it.

DNA,CDR3,size,D,V,J
TGTGCCAGCAGATCAGGGGGCCTGATCGATGGCTACACCTTC,CASRSGGLIDGYTF,-,TRBD1,TRBV25-1,TRBJ1-2
TGTGCCAGCTCAGGGGCCAGAGCTGGAAACACCATATATTTT,CASSGARAGNTIYF,-,-,TRBV7-2,TRBJ1-3
TGTGCCATCAACGCACGGGGAATGAACACTGAAGCTTTCTTT,CAINARGMNTEAFF,-,-,TRBV10-3,TRBJ1-1
TGCGCCAGCAGCTCAGGGACAGGGGGCAACTATGGCTACACCTTC,CASSSGTGGNYGYTF,-,TRBD1,TRBV5-1,TRBJ1-2
TGTGCCAGCAGCATGGGACAAAGGAACGGCTACACCTTC,CASSMGQRNGYTF,once,-,TRBV7-6,TRBJ1-2
TGTGCCAGCAGTTACCCACTAGCGGGGGGGAACAATGAGCAGTTCTTC,CASSYPLAGGNNEQFF,-,TRBD2,TRBV6-6,TRBJ2-1
TGTGCCAGCAGTGCGCCGAGGCTAGCGGGAGTTCGAAATGAGCAGTTCTTC,CASSAPRLAGVRNEQFF,-,TRBD2,TRBV2,TRBJ2-1
TGTGCCAGCAGTGAGTGGGACACCTCCTACGAGCAGTACTTC,CASSEWDTSYEQYF,-,-,TRBV2,TRBJ2-7
TGCGCCAGCAGCCAAGGCCCTAGGGTCTCGAGGGGCACAGATACGCAGTATTTT,CASSQGPRVSRGTDTQYF,-,-,TRBV4-1,TRBJ2-3
TGTGCCTGGAAGGGGGCAGGGGGCCCCTACGAGCAGTACTTC,CAWKGAGGPYEQYF,once,TRBD1,TRBV30,TRBJ2-7
TGTGCCAGCAGTTCATTTACAGGGACCGCACTCTATGGCTACACCTTC,CASSSFTGTALYGYTF,-,-,TRBV7-9,TRBJ1-2
TGTGCCAGCACCCCGTTTTTCCAGGTGGCTGAAGCTTTCTTT,CASTPFFQVAEAFF,-,-,TRBV6-1,TRBJ1-1
TGTGCCAGCAGGGGGGTTGGGGACTACCATGAGCAGTTCTTC,CASRGVGDYHEQFF,-,TRBD2,TRBV25-1,TRBJ2-1
TGTGCCAGCAGCTTAGTTGGGACAGGGAGGTCCTACGAGCAGTACTTC,CASSLVGTGRSYEQYF,-,TRBD1,TRBV7-9,TRBJ2-7
TGTGCCAGCAGTTTTTTCGTGGACAGGCGAATCGGTGGGTATGGCTACACCTTC,CASSFFVDRRIGGYGYTF,-,TRBD1,TRBV28,TRBJ1-2
TGTGCCAGCAGTGGACAGTACTACGAGCAGTACTTC,CASSGQYYEQYF,few,-,TRBV6-1,TRBJ2-7
TGTGCCAGTAGCATATCAGGGACAGTGAACACTGAAGCTTTCTTT,CASSISGTVNTEAFF,-,TRBD1,TRBV19,TRBJ1-1
TGTGCCAGCAGTGAAGGGGGCAGCTCAGATACGCAGTATTTT,CASSEGGSSDTQYF,-,-,TRBV6-1,TRBJ2-3
TGTGCCAGCAGCTCGCGGGGACAGTCCCATGAAGCTTTCTTT,CASSSRGQSHEAFF,-,TRBD1,TRBV13,TRBJ1-1
TGTGCCAGTAGTAGGGGGACAGGACCCAATCAGCCCCAGCATTTT,CASSRGTGPNQPQHF,-,TRBD1,TRBV19,TRBJ1-5
TGTGCCAGCAGTCGACAGGAAATGAACACTGAAGCTTTCTTT,CASSRQEMNTEAFF,-,-,TRBV2,TRBJ1-1
TGTGCCAGCTTAGGGGCGGTGAACACTGAAGCTTTCTTT,CASLGAVNTEAFF,-,-,TRBV11-2,TRBJ1-1
TGTGCCAGCACCTCGACTGGGTACGAGCAGTACTTC,CASTSTGYEQYF,-,-,TRBV6-6,TRBJ2-7
TGTGCCTGGAGCTGGACAGGGAGGGGAGCGAACACTGAAGCTTTCTTT,CAWSWTGRGANTEAFF,-,TRBD1,TRBV30,TRBJ1-1
TGTGCCAGCAGTTTATTGCAGGGTGGCTACACCTTC,CASSLLQGGYTF,-,-,TRBV28,TRBJ1-2
TGTGCCAGTGGACTTATCAACACCGGGGAGCTGTTTTTT,CASGLINTGELFF,-,-,TRBV6-6,TRBJ2-2
TGTGCCAGCAGCGTAGGATGGGAGACGGTCTACGAGCAGTACTTC,CASSVGWETVYEQYF,-,-,TRBV9,TRBJ2-7
TGTGCCAGCAGTAGCGACAGGATCCTTTACAATGAGCAGTTCTTC,CASSSDRILYNEQFF,-,-,TRBV6-1,TRBJ2-1
TGCGCCAGCAGGGTCTCAGATGAGCAGTTCTTC,CASRVSDEQFF,-,-,TRBV10-2,TRBJ2-1
TGTGCCAGCAGCCGCCCTACTAGCGGGAGGGCCTACAATGAGCAGTTCTTC,CASSRPTSGRAYNEQFF,-,TRBD2,TRBV7-3,TRBJ2-1
TGCGCCAGCAGCTTTGCCGGGACTAGCGGGGCCACAGATACGCAGTATTTT,CASSFAGTSGATDTQYF,-,TRBD2,TRBV5-1,TRBJ2-3